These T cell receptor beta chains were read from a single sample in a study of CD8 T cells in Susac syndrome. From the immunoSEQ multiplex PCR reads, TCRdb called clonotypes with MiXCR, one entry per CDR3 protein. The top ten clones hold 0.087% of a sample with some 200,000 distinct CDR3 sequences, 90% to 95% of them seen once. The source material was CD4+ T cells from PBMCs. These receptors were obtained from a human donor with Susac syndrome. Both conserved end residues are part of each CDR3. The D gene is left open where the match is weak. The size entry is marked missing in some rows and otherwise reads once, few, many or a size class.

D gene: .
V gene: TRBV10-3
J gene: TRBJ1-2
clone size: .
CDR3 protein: CAISESLGTNYGYTF
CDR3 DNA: TGTGCCATCAGTGAGTCGCTGGGGACTAACTATGGCTACACCTTC

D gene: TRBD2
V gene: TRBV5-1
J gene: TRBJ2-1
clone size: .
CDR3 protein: CASSRTSGGPSSYNEQFF
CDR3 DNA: TGCGCCAGCAGCCGGACTAGCGGGGGCCCGAGCTCCTACAATGAGCAGTTCTTC

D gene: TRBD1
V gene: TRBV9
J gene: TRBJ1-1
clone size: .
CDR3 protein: CASSAKSPGQGTEAFF
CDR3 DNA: TGTGCCAGCAGCGCTAAATCTCCGGGACAGGGCACCGAAGCTTTCTTT

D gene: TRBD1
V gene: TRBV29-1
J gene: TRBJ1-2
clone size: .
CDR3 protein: CSASTGGNGYTF
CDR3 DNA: TGCAGCGCCTCGACAGGGGGCAATGGCTACACCTTC

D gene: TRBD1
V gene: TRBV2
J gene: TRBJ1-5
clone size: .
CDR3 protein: CASSADRDQPQHF
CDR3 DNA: TGTGCCAGCAGTGCTGACAGGGATCAGCCCCAGCATTTT

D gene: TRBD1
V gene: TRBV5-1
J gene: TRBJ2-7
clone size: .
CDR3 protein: CASSLAPGQGNYEQYF
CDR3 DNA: TGCGCCAGCAGCTTGGCCCCGGGACAGGGGAACTACGAGCAGTACTTC

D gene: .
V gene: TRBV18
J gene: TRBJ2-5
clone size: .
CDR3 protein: CASSPGDSSYQETQYF
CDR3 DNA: TGTGCCAGCTCACCAGGGGACTCCTCGTACCAAGAGACCCAGTACTTC

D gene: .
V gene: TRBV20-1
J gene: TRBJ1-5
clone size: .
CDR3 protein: CSARDPVGRFAQHF
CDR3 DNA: TGCAGTGCTAGAGATCCGGTTGGGAGGTTTGCCCAGCATTTT

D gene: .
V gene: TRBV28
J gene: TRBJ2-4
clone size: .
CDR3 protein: CASSRPGLAKNIQYF
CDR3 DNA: TGTGCCAGCAGTCGGCCCGGCCTAGCCAAAAACATTCAGTACTTC

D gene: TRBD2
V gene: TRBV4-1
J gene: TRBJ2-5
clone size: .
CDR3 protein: CASSQVGGRSQETQYF
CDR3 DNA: TGCGCCAGCAGCCAAGTTGGCGGGAGGTCCCAAGAGACCCAGTACTTC

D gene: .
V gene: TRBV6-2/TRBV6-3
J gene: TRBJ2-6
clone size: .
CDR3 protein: CASSYTWANVLTF
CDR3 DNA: TGTGCCAGCAGTTATACCTGGGCCAACGTCCTGACTTTC

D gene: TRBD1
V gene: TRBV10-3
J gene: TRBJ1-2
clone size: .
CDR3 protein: CAISEETGNGYTF
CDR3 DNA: TGTGCCATCAGTGAAGAGACAGGGAATGGCTACACCTTC

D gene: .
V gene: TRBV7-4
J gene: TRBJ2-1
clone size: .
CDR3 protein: CASSARAGPIEQFF
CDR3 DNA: TGTGCCAGCAGCGCTAGGGCAGGGCCCATTGAGCAGTTCTTC

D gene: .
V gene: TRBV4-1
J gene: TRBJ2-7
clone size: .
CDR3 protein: CASSPRQTYEQYF
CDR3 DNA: TGCGCCAGCAGCCCTAGACAGACCTACGAGCAGTACTTC

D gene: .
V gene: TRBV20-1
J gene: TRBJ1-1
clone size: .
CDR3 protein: CSAFWGTEAFF
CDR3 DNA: TGCAGTGCTTTTTGGGGAACTGAAGCTTTCTTT

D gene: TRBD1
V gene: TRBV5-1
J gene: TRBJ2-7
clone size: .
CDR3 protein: CASSDMTGGQYEQYF
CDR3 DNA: TGCGCCAGCAGCGATATGACAGGGGGCCAGTACGAGCAGTACTTC

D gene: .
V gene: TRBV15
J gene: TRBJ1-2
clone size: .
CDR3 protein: CATSRDRGFYGYTF
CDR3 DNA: TGTGCCACCAGCAGAGACAGGGGATTCTATGGCTACACCTTC

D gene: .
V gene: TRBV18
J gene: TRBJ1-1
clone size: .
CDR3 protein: CASSPPGGGTEAFF
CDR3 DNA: TGTGCCAGCTCACCACCGGGAGGTGGTACTGAAGCTTTCTTT

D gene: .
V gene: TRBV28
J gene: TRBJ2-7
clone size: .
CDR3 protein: CASTPALTAVYEQYF
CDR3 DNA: TGTGCCAGCACACCCGCTTTGACCGCGGTATACGAGCAGTACTTC

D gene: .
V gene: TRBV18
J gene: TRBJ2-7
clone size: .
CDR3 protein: CASSPIFGPAGSSNEQYF
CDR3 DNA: TGTGCCAGCTCACCAATATTCGGTCCCGCAGGGTCATCTAACGAGCAGTACTTC

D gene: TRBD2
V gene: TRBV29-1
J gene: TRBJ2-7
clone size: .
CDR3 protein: CSVAGTSVNYEQYF
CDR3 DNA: TGCAGCGTCGCCGGGACTAGCGTGAACTACGAGCAGTACTTC

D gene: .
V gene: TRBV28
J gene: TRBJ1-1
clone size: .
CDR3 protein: CASSFWVPNTEAFF
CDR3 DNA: TGTGCCAGCAGTTTTTGGGTCCCGAACACTGAAGCTTTCTTT

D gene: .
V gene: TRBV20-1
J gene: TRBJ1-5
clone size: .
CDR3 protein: CSAGGQGGINQPQHF
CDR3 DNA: TGCAGTGCTGGGGGGCAGGGAGGGATCAATCAGCCCCAGCATTTT

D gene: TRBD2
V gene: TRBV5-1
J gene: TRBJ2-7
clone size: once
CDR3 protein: CASRISGGDYEQYF
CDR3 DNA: TGCGCCAGCAGAATTAGCGGGGGGGACTACGAGCAGTACTTC

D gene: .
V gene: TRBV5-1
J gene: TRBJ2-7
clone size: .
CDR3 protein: CASSKGQDEQYF
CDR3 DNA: TGCGCCAGCAGCAAAGGGCAGGACGAGCAGTACTTC

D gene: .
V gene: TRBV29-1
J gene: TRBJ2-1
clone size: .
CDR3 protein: CSIWTPSYNEQFF
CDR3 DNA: TGCAGTATCTGGACCCCATCCTACAATGAGCAGTTCTTC

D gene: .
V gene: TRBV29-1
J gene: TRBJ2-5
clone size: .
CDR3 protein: CSFGHSNRETQYF
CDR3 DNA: TGCAGCTTCGGACATTCCAACAGGGAGACCCAGTACTTC

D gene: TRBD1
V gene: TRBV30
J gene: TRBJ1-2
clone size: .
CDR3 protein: CAGAGQQPNYGYTF
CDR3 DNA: TGTGCCGGTGCGGGACAGCAACCCAACTATGGCTACACCTTC

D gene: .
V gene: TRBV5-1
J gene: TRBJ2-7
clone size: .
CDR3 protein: CASSLGRGRNEQYF
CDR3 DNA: TGCGCCAGCAGCTTGGGACGGGGGCGTAACGAGCAGTACTTC

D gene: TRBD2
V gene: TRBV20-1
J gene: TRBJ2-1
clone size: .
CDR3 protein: CSAREAGDSYNEQFF
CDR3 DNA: TGCAGTGCTAGAGAAGCGGGAGACTCCTACAATGAGCAGTTCTTC

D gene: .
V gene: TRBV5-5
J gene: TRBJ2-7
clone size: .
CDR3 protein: CASSLQVGEQYF
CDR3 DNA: TGTGCCAGCAGCTTGCAGGTGGGAGAGCAGTACTTC

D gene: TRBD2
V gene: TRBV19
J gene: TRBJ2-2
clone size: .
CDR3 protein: CASHRSGGRTGELFF
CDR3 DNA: TGTGCCAGCCATCGTAGCGGGGGGCGCACCGGGGAGCTGTTTTTT

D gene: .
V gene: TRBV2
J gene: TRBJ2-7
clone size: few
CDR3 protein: CASSAIAVDEQYF
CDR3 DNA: TGTGCCAGCAGTGCTATAGCGGTGGACGAGCAGTACTTC

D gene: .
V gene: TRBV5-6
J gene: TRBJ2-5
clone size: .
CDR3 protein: CASSLFGPTEETQYF
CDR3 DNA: TGTGCCAGCAGCCTTTTCGGGCCAACTGAAGAGACCCAGTACTTC

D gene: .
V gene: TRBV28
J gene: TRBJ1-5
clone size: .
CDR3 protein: CASRTHWAGGNQPQHF
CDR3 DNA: TGTGCCAGCAGAACCCACTGGGCAGGGGGCAATCAGCCCCAGCATTTT